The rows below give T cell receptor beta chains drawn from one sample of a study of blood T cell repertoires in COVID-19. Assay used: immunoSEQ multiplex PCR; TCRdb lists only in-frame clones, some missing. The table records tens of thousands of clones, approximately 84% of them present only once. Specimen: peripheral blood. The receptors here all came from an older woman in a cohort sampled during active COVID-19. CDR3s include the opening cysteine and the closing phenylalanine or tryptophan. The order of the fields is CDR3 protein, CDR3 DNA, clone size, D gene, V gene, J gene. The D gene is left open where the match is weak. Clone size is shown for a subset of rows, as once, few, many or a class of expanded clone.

CDR3: CASSQDSGSLQETQYF
DNA: TGTGCCAGCAGCCAAGATTCCGGGTCTTTACAAGAGACCCAGTACTTC
size: -
D: -
V: TRBV14
J: TRBJ2-5

CDR3: CASSPTSGSSYEQYF
DNA: TGTGCCAGCAGTCCGACTAGCGGGAGTTCCTACGAGCAGTACTTC
size: -
D: TRBD2
V: TRBV2
J: TRBJ2-7

CDR3: CASSLGGQGILELFF
DNA: TGTGCCAGCAGCTTAGGAGGACAGGGGATTTTGGAGCTGTTTTTT
size: -
D: TRBD1
V: TRBV7-9
J: TRBJ2-2

CDR3: CASSMRLAVTDTQYF
DNA: TGTGCCAGTAGTATGCGGCTAGCGGTCACAGATACGCAGTATTTT
size: -
D: TRBD2
V: TRBV19
J: TRBJ2-3

CDR3: CASSYTRLTYEQYF
DNA: TGTGCCAGCAGTTACACGCGGCTGACCTACGAGCAGTACTTC
size: -
D: -
V: TRBV6-5
J: TRBJ2-7

CDR3: CASSKERERMGEQYF
DNA: TGTGCCAGCAGCAAAGAGCGGGAGCGGATGGGGGAGCAGTACTTC
size: -
D: -
V: TRBV21-1
J: TRBJ2-7

CDR3: CASSLTGVGGGYTF
DNA: TGTGCCAGCAGCCTCACAGGGGTAGGGGGTGGCTACACCTTC
size: once
D: TRBD1
V: TRBV6-5
J: TRBJ1-2

CDR3: CASSLGQGLNYGYTF
DNA: TGTGCCAGCAGCTTAGGACAGGGGCTTAACTATGGCTACACCTTC
size: -
D: TRBD1
V: TRBV7-9
J: TRBJ1-2

CDR3: CASSVLAGGSTDTQYF
DNA: TGTGCCAGCAGCGTACTCGCGGGAGGCAGCACAGATACGCAGTATTTT
size: -
D: TRBD2
V: TRBV9
J: TRBJ2-3

CDR3: CASSYIRGLYEQYF
DNA: TGTGCCAGCAGTTATATTAGGGGTTTATACGAGCAGTACTTC
size: -
D: -
V: TRBV6-6
J: TRBJ2-7

CDR3: CASSDQMSRWRSGANVLTF
DNA: TGTGCCAGCAGTGATCAAATGTCTAGGTGGAGGTCTGGGGCCAACGTCCTGACTTTC
size: -
D: -
V: TRBV6-4
J: TRBJ2-6

CDR3: CASSPFPGQMNTEAFF
DNA: TGTGCCAGCAGCCCCTTCCCGGGACAAATGAACACTGAAGCTTTCTTT
size: -
D: -
V: TRBV28
J: TRBJ1-1

CDR3: CASSEKGPLDTIYF
DNA: TGTGCCAGCAGTGAAAAGGGGCCCTTGGACACCATATATTTT
size: -
D: -
V: TRBV2
J: TRBJ1-3

CDR3: CASSPRGAHEQYF
DNA: TGTGCCAGCAGTCCCAGGGGGGCCCACGAGCAGTACTTC
size: once
D: -
V: TRBV6-5
J: TRBJ2-7

CDR3: CSVRTGGVYGYTF
DNA: TGCAGCGTACGGACAGGGGGTGTCTATGGCTACACCTTC
size: once
D: TRBD1
V: TRBV29-1
J: TRBJ1-2

CDR3: CAISENAGDNSPLHF
DNA: TGTGCCATCAGCGAAAACGCGGGGGATAATTCACCCCTCCACTTT
size: -
D: -
V: TRBV10-3
J: TRBJ1-6

CDR3: CASSTYTAYGYTF
DNA: TGTGCCAGCAGCACCTACACAGCTTATGGCTACACCTTC
size: -
D: -
V: TRBV7-2
J: TRBJ1-2

CDR3: CASSLGGMGGYEQYF
DNA: TGTGCCAGCAGCTTAGGGGGGATGGGGGGCTACGAGCAGTACTTC
size: few
D: -
V: TRBV11-2
J: TRBJ2-7

CDR3: CASSYSGGGNQPQHF
DNA: TGTGCCAGCAGTTACTCGGGGGGTGGCAATCAGCCCCAGCATTTT
size: -
D: -
V: TRBV6-2/TRBV6-3
J: TRBJ1-5

CDR3: CASRQGSGDTQYF
DNA: TGCGCCAGCAGACAGGGATCAGGAGATACGCAGTATTTT
size: once
D: -
V: TRBV5-1
J: TRBJ2-3

CDR3: CASSPGQGAGYGYTF
DNA: TGTGCCAGCTCCCCCGGACAGGGGGCGGGATATGGCTACACCTTC
size: once
D: TRBD1
V: TRBV18
J: TRBJ1-2

CDR3: CASSPQALSRSVSAGQYF
DNA: TGTGCCAGCTCACCTCAAGCTCTTTCTCGTTCGGTCTCCGCGGGGCAGTACTTC
size: -
D: -
V: TRBV18
J: TRBJ2-5

CDR3: CASSHLGLDQETQYF
DNA: TGCGCCAGCAGCCACTTAGGACTAGACCAAGAGACCCAGTACTTC
size: once
D: TRBD2
V: TRBV4-1
J: TRBJ2-5

CDR3: CASSLAPGQGPYGYTF
DNA: TGCGCCAGCAGCTTGGCACCGGGACAGGGACCCTATGGCTACACCTTC
size: -
D: TRBD1
V: TRBV5-1
J: TRBJ1-2

CDR3: CATSEQGAGSGYTF
DNA: TGTGCCACCAGTGAACAGGGGGCGGGTAGCGGCTACACCTTC
size: few
D: TRBD1
V: TRBV24-1
J: TRBJ1-2

CDR3: CAWARGGYNEQFF
DNA: TGTGCCTGGGCCAGGGGAGGGTACAATGAGCAGTTCTTC
size: -
D: -
V: TRBV30
J: TRBJ2-1

CDR3: CASSPGNTDTQYF
DNA: TGTGCCAGCAGTCCGGGGAACACAGATACGCAGTATTTT
size: -
D: -
V: TRBV28
J: TRBJ2-3

CDR3: CASSLGASGSRYNEQFF
DNA: TGTGCCAGCAGTTTAGGGGCTAGCGGGAGCAGGTACAATGAGCAGTTCTTC
size: -
D: TRBD2
V: TRBV28
J: TRBJ2-1

CDR3: CASSPQGKSYNEQFF
DNA: TGTGCCAGCAGTCCACAGGGGAAGTCCTACAATGAGCAGTTCTTC
size: -
D: TRBD1
V: TRBV27
J: TRBJ2-1

CDR3: CAISEGGAGNTIYF
DNA: TGTGCCATCAGTGAAGGAGGGGCTGGAAACACCATATATTTT
size: -
D: -
V: TRBV10-3
J: TRBJ1-3

CDR3: CASRNRQGFGYTF
DNA: TGCGCCAGCAGGAATCGACAGGGTTTCGGCTACACCTTC
size: -
D: TRBD1
V: TRBV4-3
J: TRBJ1-2

CDR3: CASSLGPSDTEAFF
DNA: TGCGCCAGCAGCTTGGGTCCGTCGGACACTGAAGCTTTCTTT
size: once
D: -
V: TRBV5-1
J: TRBJ1-1

CDR3: CASSESTYTGELFF
DNA: TGCGCCAGCAGTGAGTCGACTTACACCGGGGAGCTGTTTTTT
size: -
D: -
V: TRBV10-1
J: TRBJ2-2

CDR3: CASIGTVNTGELFF
DNA: TGTGCCAGTATAGGGACAGTAAACACCGGGGAGCTGTTTTTT
size: few
D: TRBD1
V: TRBV19
J: TRBJ2-2

CDR3: CASSLADSGNTIYF
DNA: TGTGCCAGTAGTTTGGCAGACTCTGGAAACACCATATATTTT
size: -
D: -
V: TRBV19
J: TRBJ1-3